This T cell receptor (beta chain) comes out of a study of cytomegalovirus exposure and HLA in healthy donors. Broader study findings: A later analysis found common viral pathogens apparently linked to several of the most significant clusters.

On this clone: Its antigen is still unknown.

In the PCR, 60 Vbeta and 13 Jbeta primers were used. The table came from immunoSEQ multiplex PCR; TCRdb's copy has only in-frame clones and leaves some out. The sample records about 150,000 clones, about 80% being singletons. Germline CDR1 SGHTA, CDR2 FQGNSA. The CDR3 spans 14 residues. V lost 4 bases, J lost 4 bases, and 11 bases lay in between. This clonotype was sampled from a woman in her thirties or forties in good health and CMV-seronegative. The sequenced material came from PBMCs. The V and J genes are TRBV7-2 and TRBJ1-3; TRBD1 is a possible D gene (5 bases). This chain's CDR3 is CASSSPTEGNTIYF. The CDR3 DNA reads TGTGCCAGCAGCTCCCCGACAGAAGGAAACACCATATATTTT.